This T cell receptor (beta chain) was recovered during a study of glioma-infiltrating T cells. Study findings and constraints: Non-neoplastic patients had below-expected tissue-blood divergence, while all gliomas exceeded expectation.

CDR3 size: 13 residues. Trimming shortened V by 3 bases and J by 5 bases, and 11 bases separated the two germline ends. Per germline, CDR1 SGHRS and CDR2 YFSETQ. TCR alpha and beta CDR3 regions were amplified from RNA using iRepertoire nested multiplex PCR. For one-step reverse transcription and amplification, 100-400 ng of tissue mRNA or PBMC total RNA was used. TCRdb redid the calling of the multiplex PCR reads with MiXCR, one entry per CDR3 protein. The sample lists under 150,000 distinct CDR3 sequences, about two fifths seen once, with 20% in the top ten. As concerns this clonotype: The antigen is not known.

Sequenced sample: glioma tissue, nonneoplastic brain tissue, or PBMCs (not recorded which). The sequence came from a human donor with low-grade glioma or glioblastoma, undergoing nonglioma brain surgery, or in good health (not recorded which). The chain combines TRBV5-1 with TRBJ2-5; D is tentatively TRBD1 or TRBD2 (5 bases each). In DNA, the CDR3 is TGCGCCAGCAGCTATACTCGGGGCGAGACCCAGTACTTC. The encoded protein is CASSYTRGETQYF.